This TCR beta chain comes out of a study of T cell responses to AZD1222 COVID-19 vaccine. General study results and limits: Sampled repertoires all dated from after the peak T cell response.

On this clone: Its antigen is still unknown.

Libraries were prepared by immunoSEQ multiplex PCR; TCRdb keeps only in-frame clonotypes and omits some of them. The table lists 140,000 to 150,000 clones, 91% of them singletons. From germline, CDR1 is MGHDK and CDR2 SYGVNS. Trimming pared 7 bases from V and 2 bases from J, leaving 17 bases between. There are 15 residues in the CDR3. The TCR was taken from an adult who received the MenACWY meningococcal vaccine as a control. This specimen was peripheral blood, taken 28 days after the second dose of the MenACWY control vaccine. The rearrangement links TRBV25-1 to TRBJ1-2; D perhaps matches TRBD1 (5 bases). The CDR3 region is CASTEGPPGNYGYTF. In DNA, the CDR3 is TGTGCCAGCACCGAGGGCCCGCCAGGGAACTATGGCTACACCTTC.